This TCR beta chain was captured by sequencing in a study of blood T cell repertoires in COVID-19. Whole-study context: T cells, B-cell-depleted T cells, or PBMCs supplied cDNA or gDNA.

Germline CDR1 and CDR2: SGDLS and YYNGEE. The CDR3 has 17 residues. The ends lost 4 bases at V and 0 bases at J; junction bases unmatched: 9. Data came from immunoSEQ multiplex PCR; TCRdb stores just in-frame clones and leaves some out. The table lists 150,000 to 200,000 clones, over 80% of them singletons. The TCR comes from an older man who had been exposed to COVID-19. Sequencing was done on a sample of PBMCs or T cells enriched from blood (not recorded which). The V call is TRBV9, the J call TRBJ2-2; 7 nucleotides align to TRBD1. CDR3 DNA: TGTGCCAGCAGCCCACAACAGGACAGGTCGAACACCGGGGAGCTGTTTTTT. Encoded protein: CASSPQQDRSNTGELFF.